This T cell receptor (beta chain) is drawn from a study of blood T cell repertoires in COVID-19 (TCRdb year 2020). For context, the study as a whole: The collaborator samples originated in the United States, Italy and Spain and spanned the acute and convalescent phases of COVID-19. The prospective study material was composed of cDNA or gDNA derived from T cells, B-cell-depleted T cells, or PBMCs. Subjects who had been exposed to COVID-19, were actively infected with it, or had recovered from it provided the deeply sampled blood TCRbeta repertoires that made up the dataset. The repertoires were released in a freely available public database intended as a resource for research on the immune response to SARS-CoV-2. The samples were drawn from the first 160 participants of the ongoing ImmuneRACE study and from over 950 subjects provided by 6 global collaborators. A de-identified subject ID, COVID-19 status, age in years and sex were almost always included in the sample metadata. Where available, HLA class I and class II types were taken from metadata supplied by the sample provider and were not determined by assay-based typing.

The immunoSEQ Assay, a bias-controlled multiplex PCR, was used to amplify TCRbeta CDR3 regions from genomic DNA. As for the original processing: The number of nucleated cells in each sample was estimated by amplification of reference gene primers within the assay. To quantify the absolute abundance of each unique TCRbeta CDR3 rearrangement, sequence reads were collapsed and filtered. For each sample, productive Simpson clonality was calculated by taking the square root of Simpson's diversity index across productive rearrangements. TCRdb holds this immuneACCESS table with in-frame rearrangements only. Some clones are missing; in checked studies, unresolved V genes explain under half, and the rest has no known cause. The D gene and trimming were derived from the DNA, and the V and J assignments and clone size from that table. Within this sample are 95,000 to 110,000 clones, with around 82% of them counted one time only. Roughly 5% of the sample rests with the top ten.

Turning to this clone: There is no known antigen for this receptor. Base quality data are lacking; no much larger clone is found one base away.

The CDR3 numbers 15 residues from cysteine through phenylalanine. Only the CDR3 DNA stays, 45 bases, in frame from base 1. Per the germline V gene (reference sequence), LGHDT is the CDR1 and YNNKEL is the CDR2. Relative to germline, V is 1 base shorter and J is 2 bases shorter, with 12 bases between their ends. The collaborating institutions used their own protocols to collect whole blood in K2EDTA tubes. Collaborator samples were shipped for TCRbeta analysis as frozen whole blood, isolated PBMCs, or DNA extracted from either sample type. Points the paper makes about the study in general: The quantity of clinical and demographic metadata differed by source and by participant and was supplied without curation.

This TCR was recovered from a man between 60 and 75 years old with acute or convalescent COVID-19. The rearrangement joined TRBV3-1 (or the pseudogene TRBV3-2) to TRBJ2-7, with no confidently assigned D gene. Specimen: peripheral blood. For the CDR3, the sequence is CASSQGPVVPYEQYF. The nucleotides read TGTGCCAGCAGCCAAGGGCCAGTCGTTCCCTACGAGCAGTACTTC.